This section outlines one T cell receptor beta chain sequence together with its context. Its antigen is currently unknown. The entry originates in a study of cytomegalovirus exposure and HLA in healthy donors. General study points: Sequencing artifact likely explains a cluster of highly shared sequence variants. When analyzed later, the rates of TCR association showed variation by HLA locus, with DRB1 the most and HLA-C the fewest.

The study ran its PCR with 60 Vbeta and 13 Jbeta primers. Assay: immunoSEQ multiplex PCR; the TCRdb copy retains only in-frame clones and omits some. The profile shows 150,000 to 200,000 clones, around 87% of them singletons. The origin of this receptor is a young woman in good health and CMV-seronegative. Source material: PBMCs.

The CDR3 nucleotides read TGCGCCAGCAGCCAAGCCGGACAGCATTACGAGCAGTACTTC. Protein sequence: CASSQAGQHYEQYF. This sequence joins TRBV4-1 and TRBJ2-7; perhaps TRBD1 as D (6 bases). Germline values: CDR1 MGHRA, CDR2 YSYEKL. V lost 1 base and J 4 bases, leaving 11 bases between the germline ends. The CDR3 is made up of 14 amino acids.